This T cell receptor (beta chain) was documented in a study of T cell repertoires in cytomegalovirus infection. Study information: Public signatures in TCR beta pointed to CMV infection and matching HLA type.

TCRdb recomputed calls from the reads with MiXCR, one row per CDR3 protein. The profile shows approximately 990,000 distinct CDR3 sequences, approximately 30% of them singletons. CDR3 length: 14 residues. V dropped 0 bases and J dropped 5 bases, with 9 bases sitting between them. Per germline, CDR1 MNHEY and CDR2 SMNVEV (reference sequence). A note on this clonotype: Its antigen is not known.

The material was cultured CD8+ T cells from PBMCs, obtained from culture after CMV antigen stimulation. The V call is TRBV27, the J call TRBJ2-3; D might be TRBD2 (6 bases). This TCR was sampled from a human donor in good health (CMV status not recorded). Some clones in this sample may be carry-over from other donors' samples. This CDR3 is CASSLSRRGDTQYF. In DNA form, the CDR3 reads TGTGCCAGCAGTTTATCCCGGAGGGGAGATACGCAGTATTTT.